This T cell receptor (beta chain) was recovered during a study of T cell repertoires in cytomegalovirus infection. TCRdb fed the reads into MiXCR, producing one record per CDR3 protein. The sample carries roughly 700,000 distinct CDR3 sequences, around a third recorded once. This CDR3 has 14 residues. Germline values: CDR1 MRHNA, CDR2 SNTAGT. V lost 11 bases, J lost 6 bases, and 17 bases lay in between. On this clonotype itself: Its matching antigen is unknown.

The sample consisted of cultured PBMCs, taken from culture after CMV antigen stimulation. The receptor was derived from a human donor in good health (CMV status not recorded). Some clones in this sample may be carry-over from other donors' samples. The chain carries TRBV6-4 and TRBJ1-6; D is unclear. The DNA of the CDR3 is TGTGCCGCACAGAGGGCGAGAGGTAATTCACCCCTCCACTTT. This encodes CAAQRARGNSPLHF.